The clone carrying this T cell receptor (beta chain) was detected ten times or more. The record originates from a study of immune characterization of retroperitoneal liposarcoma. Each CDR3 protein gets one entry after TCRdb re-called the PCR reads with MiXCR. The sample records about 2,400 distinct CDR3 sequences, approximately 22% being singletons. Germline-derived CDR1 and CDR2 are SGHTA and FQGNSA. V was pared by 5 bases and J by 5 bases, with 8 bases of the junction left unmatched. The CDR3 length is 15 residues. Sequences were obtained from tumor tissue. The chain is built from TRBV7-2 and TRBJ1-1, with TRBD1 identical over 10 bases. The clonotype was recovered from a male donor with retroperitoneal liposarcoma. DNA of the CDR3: TGTGCCAGCAGCCCCCGGACAGGGGGATATACTGAAGCTTTCTTT. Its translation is CASSPRTGGYTEAFF. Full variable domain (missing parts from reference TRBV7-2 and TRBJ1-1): GAGVSQSPSNKVTEKGKDVELRCDPISGHTALYWYRQSLGQGLEFLIYFQGNSAPDKSGLPSDRFSAERTGGSVSTLTIQRTQQEDSAVYLCASSPRTGGYTEAFFGQGTRLTVV.